Sequencing of this TCR beta chain was carried out in a study of metastatic and nonmetastatic thyroid tumors (dated by TCRdb to about 2020). A note on the overall study: For patients with malignant and with benign thyroid disease, the researchers compared repertoires between peripheral blood samples and tumor or nodule tissue samples.

The library was prepared using PCR. Reads for this sample came from an Illumina HiSeq 4000. High-throughput sequencing was used to profile the TCR beta-chain CDR3 region of each patient. The study's processing was this. CDR3 differences across clinicopathological groups were used to build a classifier for discriminating distant-metastatic papillary thyroid cancer patients. To measure repertoire diversity the researchers used the Shannon index, while the Morisita-Horn index served to gauge how similar the tumor and blood repertoires were. The raw public data were reprocessed by TCRdb itself: fastp quality trimming at Q25, MiXCR clonotype calling, in-frame beta chains only. The V and J calls shown here were made by TCRdb, not taken from the authors' results. Here the sample has tens of thousands of clones; approximately 15% occur a single time. The ten largest clones capture around 4% of the sample.

This clone was seen repeatedly, ten times or more. This receptor's antigen is unknown. The sample holds no much larger clone one base away, and base qualities are not on file. No treatment had been received by any patient before thyroid surgery. Using T-cell receptor beta sequencing, the researchers looked back retrospectively at clinical samples from patients, gathered between about 2012 and 2019. The paper as a whole reports these results and caveats: In both blood and tumor samples, malignant tumors were reported to have significantly higher TCR beta diversity than benign nodules.

The clonotype was recovered from a female donor with papillary thyroid cancer or a benign thyroid nodule (not recorded which). Some clones in this sample may be carry-over from other donors' samples. The sample consisted of blood.

The CDR3 amino acid sequence is: CASRSTYNEQFF. The nucleotide sequence is given as TGTGCCAGCAGGAGCACCTACAATGAGCAGTTCTTC. The rearranged chain carries TRBV2 and TRBJ2-1; no D gene is confidently identified. The junction carries 5 bases between V and J, which are trimmed by 6 bases and 2 bases respectively. CDR3 length: 12 amino acids, cysteine to phenylalanine. CDR3 DNA only is kept here, 36 bases in frame from base 1. CDR1 SNHLY and CDR2 FYNNEI are derived from the germline V gene. The CDR3, completed at both ends by the reference TRBV2 and TRBJ2-1 genes, gives the full variable domain EPEVTQTPSHQVTQMGQEVILRCVPISNHLYFYWYRQILGQKVEFLVSFYNNEISEKSEIFDDQFSVERPDGSNFTLKIRSTKLEDSAMYFCASRSTYNEQFFGPGTRLTVL.